The 10 T cell receptor beta chains below all came from one sample that was sequenced in a study of beta chain features in type 1 diabetes. What was sequenced were expressed TCRB transcripts, since all of the isolated RNA had been reverse transcribed. Method: immunoSEQ multiplex PCR; TCRdb's copy keeps in-frame clones and lacks some. The table records almost 250,000 clones, approximately 14% of them present only once. Sequencing was performed on naive CD4+ T cells from blood. The source of these receptors is a woman aged 40 to 50 in good health.

This clone turned up a few times. The chain uses TRBV29-1 and TRBJ2-5; perhaps TRBD1 as D (6 bases). The V end lost 5 bases, the J end lost 1 base, and 8 bases lay between the germline ends. From germline, CDR1 is SQVTM and CDR2 ANQGSEA. The CDR3 spans 12 residues. CDR3 sequence: CSVSTGQETQYF. The CDR3 nucleotides read TGCAGCGTTTCGACAGGCCAAGAGACCCAGTACTTC. Using reference TRBV29-1 and TRBJ2-5 for the parts outside the CDR3, the full variable domain is SAVISQKPSRDICQRGTSLTIQCQVDSQVTMMFWYRQQPGQSLTLIATANQGSEATYESGFVIDKFPISRPNLTFSTLTVSNMSPEDSSIYLCSVSTGQETQYFGPGTRLLVL.

This clone was counted a few times. The chain joins TRBV5-1 to TRBJ2-1, with 9 positions matching TRBD1. The CDR3 runs 15 residues. Germline V gene data show CDR1 as SGHRS and CDR2 as YFSETQ. V shed 1 base, J shed 3 bases, and the junction held 2 bases outside the gene matches. DNA for the CDR3: TGCGCCAGCAGCTTGAGGACAGGGGACTACAATGAGCAGTTCTTC. It translates to CASSLRTGDYNEQFF.

This clone was detected only a few times. The rearrangement links TRBV29-1 to TRBJ1-1; D is uncertain. V was shortened by 7 bases and J by 5 bases, with 14 bases between the two germline ends. The CDR3 runs to 12 residues. Germline CDR1 reads SQVTM; CDR2 reads ANQGSEA. The CDR3 DNA follows: TGCAGCGCCGGACGGACTATAACTGAAGCTTTCTTT. It translates to CSAGRTITEAFF.

This clone was observed a handful of times. The chain links TRBV2 to TRBJ2-5; TRBD1 matches at 8 bases. V was pared by 4 bases and J by 5 bases, with 6 bases of the junction left unmatched. The CDR3 consists of 14 residues. The germline V gene encodes CDR1 SNHLY and CDR2 FYNNEI. For the CDR3, the DNA is TGTGCCAGCAGTGCCAGGGGGCGCGGGGAGACCCAGTACTTC. Its protein is CASSARGRGETQYF.

This clone was recorded a few times. The rearrangement uses TRBV7-9 and TRBJ1-2, with no clear D. Germline V gene lookup returns CDR1 SEHNR and CDR2 FQNEAQ (reference sequence). This CDR3 is built from 12 residues. Trimming cost V 2 bases and J 13 bases, with 14 bases left between them. The CDR3 DNA sequence: TGTGCCAGCAGCTTATTATACGGTCCGGGCACCTTC. Translating gives CASSLLYGPGTF.

CDR3: CATRTGIYEQYF. CDR3 coding DNA: TGTGCCACAAGGACAGGGATCTACGAGCAGTACTTC. The rearrangement links TRBV6-1 to TRBJ2-7; 8 bases are a match to TRBD1. In germline, CDR1 is MNHNS, CDR2 SASEGT. V trimming: 10 bases; J trimming: 3 bases; junction bases outside the gene matches: 5. CDR3 size: 12 residues.

The sample holds a few counts of this clone. The V call is TRBV28, the J call TRBJ2-6, with D perhaps matching TRBD1 (6 bases). The CDR3 totals 17 residues. Germline CDR1 reads MDHEN; CDR2 reads SYDVKM. The V end was cut by 2 bases, the J end by 4 bases, with 15 bases between. The CDR3 nucleotides read TGTGCCAGCAGTTTAAACCGGTGGGGGCCCGGGGCCAACGTCCTGACTTTC. Amino acids: CASSLNRWGPGANVLTF.

This clone has a handful of counts. In DNA, the CDR3 is TGCGCCAGCAGCCAAGATAATCTGGCCTATGGCTACACCTTC. It specifies CASSQDNLAYGYTF. The rearrangement uses TRBV4-1 and TRBJ1-2; D is unclear. Germline CDR1 and CDR2: MGHRA and YSYEKL. This CDR3 comprises 14 residues. V shed 0 bases and J shed 4 bases, with 9 bases lying between them.

This clone was seen only a few times. V and J are TRBV13 and TRBJ2-2; the D gene is possibly TRBD1 (5 bases). Germline values: CDR1 PRHDT, CDR2 FYEKMQ (reference sequence). Trimming cost V 6 bases and J 2 bases, with 16 bases left between them. The CDR3 is 16 residues long. The CDR3 nucleotides are TGTGCCAGCAGACAAAATCTGGGGCTAAACACCGGGGAGCTGTTTTTT. Protein sequence: CASRQNLGLNTGELFF.

This clone was detected a few times. The chain carries TRBV19 and TRBJ1-5; 8 bases agree with TRBD1. This CDR3 is 15 amino acids long. Germline V lookup: CDR1 LNHDA, CDR2 SQIVND (reference sequence). V lost 6 bases and J lost 4; bases outside the gene matches: 8. Here the CDR3 reads CASSRTGRVNQPQHF. The CDR3 nucleotides are TGTGCCAGTAGCAGGACAGGGCGGGTGAATCAGCCCCAGCATTTT.